This section outlines one T cell receptor beta chain sequence together with its context. This clonotype came up a few times. Its antigen is unknown. Base qualities are not recorded, but no much larger clone differs from it by a single base. The sample originates from a study of T cell repertoires in cytomegalovirus infection (dated by TCRdb to the late 2010s). A note on the overall study: Donor HLA type was relevant to the analysis, as public TCR beta signatures indicated carriage of CMV infection together with the matching HLA type.

The germline V gene specifies MDHEN as CDR1 and SYDVKM as CDR2. Between the V and J ends, shortened by 7 bases and 2 bases respectively, the junction contains 27 bases. The CDR3 runs 19 amino acids, cysteine and phenylalanine included. Only the CDR3 portion is preserved as DNA: 57 bases, with reading frame beginning at the first base. General study outcomes and caveats: In both this cohort and an independent roughly 350-donor cohort, the cumulative frequency of public TCR beta family members distinguished carriers of CMV infection plus the relevant HLA type. The ex vivo response was dominated by HLA-C-restricted CMV-specific TCR beta clonotypes, which also provided the single most frequent clonotype in two of eight donors.

This sample was sequenced with an Illumina HiSeq 1500. In TCRdb, the public reads were trimmed at Q25 with fastp and aligned with MiXCR, with productive beta chains retained. Identical CDR3 proteins give one entry, which carries the most common genes and DNA. Present in this sample are about 320,000 distinct CDR3 sequences, 8% to 9.5% of which were seen just once. The ten largest clones capture around 4.1% of the sample. The sequenced sample consisted of PBMCs. The sequence joins TRBV28 to TRBJ1-5; TRBD1 could be the D gene, as 6 bases match. This clonotype was sampled from a human donor in good health (CMV status not recorded). Some clones in this sample may be carry-over from other donors' samples. The CDR3 reads as follows: CASMAPQGPSWEGNQPQHF. The DNA reads TGTGCCAGCATGGCACCCCAGGGGCCCTCCTGGGAGGGCAATCAGCCCCAGCATTTT.